The 14 T cell receptor beta chains below come from one sample, sequenced in a study of blood T cell repertoires in COVID-19. Generated by immunoSEQ multiplex PCR, the TCRdb table keeps only in-frame clones and is missing some. The table lists tens of thousands of clones, over 85% of them singletons, with over 10% in the top ten. Sequences were obtained from peripheral blood. The receptors derive from a man at least 80 years old with acute or convalescent COVID-19.

The CDR3 spells CASSQGGRGGHREQFF. The CDR3 DNA reads as TGTGCCAGCAGCCAAGGTGGGCGGGGGGGCCATCGGGAGCAGTTCTTC. V and J are TRBV4-2 and TRBJ2-1; 9 positions match TRBD2. The length of the CDR3 is 16 residues. Germline assignment: CDR1 LGHNA and CDR2 YNFKEQ. Trimming cost V 1 base and J 10 bases; bases outside gene matches: 11.

This clone has a single count. The chain couples TRBV7-9 to TRBJ1-4, with 7 nucleotides matching TRBD1. From germline, CDR1 is SEHNR and CDR2 FQNEAQ (reference sequence). The CDR3 covers 15 residues. With 1 base clipped from V and 4 bases from J, the junction kept 3 bases outside the gene matches. CDR3 DNA sequence: TGTGCCAGCAGCTTAGGGCGACAGGGTAATGAAAAACTGTTTTTT. Translation gives CASSLGRQGNEKLFF.

The chain recombines TRBV19 with TRBJ2-7; 9 nucleotides align to TRBD2. CDR3 length: 15 amino acids. The germline gives CDR1 LNHDA, CDR2 SQIVND (reference sequence). V lost 7 bases and J lost 0; bases outside the gene matches: 7. CDR3 DNA: TGTGCCAGTAAACCCTCTAGCGGGGTCTCCTACGAGCAGTACTTC. Translation gives CASKPSSGVSYEQYF.

A word on this clone: Sequence at one end of the junction differs from germline and may be a read error. The rearrangement joins TRBV24-1 to TRBJ1-5; the D is unclear. The CDR3 loop spans 12 amino acids. The germline gives CDR1 KGHDR, CDR2 SFDVKD. The CDR3 DNA follows: TGTGCCACCAGTGACCGTAGTCAGGCCCAGCATTTT. Encoded protein: CATSDRSQAQHF.

This rearrangement joins TRBV7-9 to TRBJ2-1, with 7 bases lining up with TRBD2. This CDR3 has 15 amino acids. Germline V gives CDR1 SEHNR, CDR2 FQNEAQ (reference sequence). V shed 1 base, J shed 4 bases, and the junction held 4 bases outside the gene matches. DNA of the CDR3: TGTGCCAGCAGCTTAGGATCTAGCGGTTACAATGAGCAGTTCTTC. This codes for CASSLGSSGYNEQFF.

J is TRBJ2-5 and V is TRBV12-3 or TRBV12-4; 8 bases align to TRBD1. Trimming removed 6 bases from V and 3 bases from J; junction bases left unmatched: 3. CDR3 length: 13 amino acids. CDR3 nucleotides: TGTGCCAGCAGGGAGGACAGGGAAGAGACCCAGTACTTC. Its protein product is CASREDREETQYF.

This clone was observed a handful of times. The genes are TRBV3-1 (or the pseudogene TRBV3-2) and TRBJ1-6, with D possibly TRBD1 on 6 matching bases. The CDR3 sequence is 14 residues long. Per the germline V gene, CDR1 is LGHDT and CDR2 is YNNKEL (reference sequence). The V end lost 8 bases, the J end lost 7 bases, and 15 bases lay between the germline ends. This CDR3 is CASGFQGYNSPLHF. DNA of the CDR3: TGTGCCAGCGGGTTCCAGGGGTACAATTCACCCCTCCACTTT.

This sequence joins TRBV5-3 and TRBJ1-2, with D uncertain. TRBV5-3 is an open reading frame, and its role is uncertain. CDR3 size: 17 residues. V lost 5 bases to trimming and J lost 5 bases, with 25 bases between them. DNA of the CDR3: TGTGCCAGAAGGGACTGTCTAAGGGTAGAAGGGCCTTATGGCTACACCTTC. Protein product: CARRDCLRVEGPYGYTF.

This chain joins TRBV6-5 and TRBJ1-3; D not certain. V gave up 6 bases and J gave up 4 bases, with 10 bases separating them. CDR1 is MNHEY, CDR2 SVGAGI, per germline. The CDR3 totals 13 residues. The CDR3 loop is CASSPSGGNTIYF. The DNA for the CDR3 is TGTGCCAGCAGCCCCTCGGGAGGAAACACCATATATTTT.

The gene calls are TRBV5-8 and TRBJ1-2, with 7 bases that match TRBD1. The CDR3 sequence is 14 residues long. Germline CDR1 reads SGHTS; CDR2 reads YDEGEE. After removal of 2 bases from V and 8 bases from J, the junction contained 9 bases not matched to a gene. The CDR3 sequence is CASSLGQEGEGYTF. As DNA, the CDR3 is TGTGCCAGCAGCTTAGGACAGGAGGGAGAGGGCTACACCTTC. The whole variable domain, remainder taken from reference TRBV5-8 and TRBJ1-2, is EAGVTQSPTHLIKTRGQQATLRCSPISGHTSVYWYQQALGLGLQFLLWYDEGEERNRGNFPPRFSGRQFPNYSSELNVNALELEDSALYLCASSLGQEGEGYTFGSGTRLTVV.

V gene TRBV7-9 combines with J gene TRBJ1-4; D may be TRBD1 (5 bases). V was cut by 6 bases and J by 4 bases, with 12 bases left in between. Germline CDR1 is SEHNR and CDR2 is FQNEAQ (reference sequence). There are 14 residues in the CDR3. In DNA form, the CDR3 reads TGTGCCAGCAGGAGAGACAGTAGTAATGAAAAACTGTTTTTT. Its translation is CASRRDSSNEKLFF.

The chain links TRBV19 to TRBJ1-2, with a weak D call TRBD1 (5 bases). Trimming left V 7 bases short and J 4 bases short, with 22 bases between. This CDR3 has 16 residues. The germline CDR1 and CDR2 sequences are LNHDA and SQIVND (reference sequence). The CDR3 here is CASTSPGLQRGYGYTF. For the CDR3, the DNA is TGTGCCAGTACCTCACCCGGACTACAAAGGGGCTATGGCTACACCTTC.

This chain joins TRBV7-8 and TRBJ2-2, with TRBD1 as a possible D gene (5 bases). This CDR3 contains 15 residues. Trimming pared 1 base from V and 7 bases from J, leaving 13 bases between. Germline V gene data show CDR1 as SGHVS and CDR2 as FQNEAQ. CDR3 bases: TGTGCCAGCAGCTTAGGGCAGGGAAGGAGCGGGGAGCTGTTTTTT. It codes for CASSLGQGRSGELFF.

CDR3 DNA: TGTGCCAGCAAAAGGCAGGGCCCTACCTCCTACGAGCAGTACTTC. Translation gives CASKRQGPTSYEQYF. The J gene is TRBJ2-7, the V gene TRBV27; D may be TRBD1 (5 bases). The germline CDR1 and CDR2 sequences are MNHEY and SMNVEV (reference sequence). Between the trimmed V and J ends, which lost 7 bases and 0 bases, there was a span of 16 bases. This CDR3 contains 15 residues.